These 26 T cell receptor beta chains were all obtained from the same sample, sequenced in a study of control samples from healthy donors and cancer patients. Assay used: immunoSEQ multiplex PCR; TCRdb lists only in-frame clones, some missing. The sample has 150,000 to 200,000 clones; nearly 90% are singletons. The sample comprised blood. Receptors originate from a woman between 50 and 59 years old in good health.

The genes are TRBV6-6 and TRBJ1-1; maybe TRBD1 (6 bases). Between the trimmed V and J ends, which lost 4 bases and 1 base, there was a span of 13 bases. Germline V gene data show CDR1 as MNHNY and CDR2 as SVGAGI (reference sequence). There are 15 residues in the CDR3. The CDR3 loop is CASSSVNRANTEAFF. The CDR3 coding sequence is TGTGCCAGCAGTTCCGTAAACAGGGCGAACACTGAAGCTTTCTTT.

Only a few counts were recorded for this clone. The chain links TRBV3-1 (or the pseudogene TRBV3-2) to TRBJ1-3, with D hard to call. V was cut by 1 base and J by 0 bases, with 7 bases left in between. Germline assignment: CDR1 LGHDT and CDR2 YNNKEL (reference sequence). This CDR3 is built from 15 residues. As DNA, the CDR3 is TGTGCCAGCAGCCAAGCGCAGCACTCTGGAAACACCATATATTTT. Protein sequence: CASSQAQHSGNTIYF.

This sequence joins TRBV6-1 and TRBJ1-2, with a possible D match to TRBD1 (6 bases). Germline assignment: CDR1 MNHNS and CDR2 SASEGT. Trimming left V 1 base short and J 2 bases short, with 14 bases between. This CDR3 region has 16 residues. This CDR3 reads CASSEGIGGHNYGYTF. DNA for the CDR3: TGTGCCAGCAGTGAAGGGATAGGGGGACACAACTATGGCTACACCTTC.

The genes are TRBV19 and TRBJ1-1; D uncertain. The CDR3 loop spans 14 amino acids. Per germline, CDR1 LNHDA and CDR2 SQIVND (reference sequence). The V gene lost 0 bases and the J gene lost 6 bases, with 11 bases spanning the gap. DNA for the CDR3: TGTGCCAGTAGTATAGATCGTTGGGGATCTGAAGCTTTCTTT. Its translation is CASSIDRWGSEAFF.

The V and J genes are TRBV28 and TRBJ2-7; D is possibly TRBD2 (5 bases). Trimming cost V 1 base and J 7 bases, with 20 bases left between them. Germline CDR1 MDHEN, CDR2 SYDVKM. The CDR3 is 16 amino acids. The CDR3 loop is CASSLSTFLSSGEQYF. For the CDR3, the DNA is TGTGCCAGCAGTTTATCTACGTTTTTAAGTTCGGGGGAGCAGTACTTC.

The gene calls are TRBV4-1 and TRBJ2-5; no clear D. This CDR3 contains 13 residues. In germline, CDR1 is MGHRA, CDR2 YSYEKL. With 2 bases removed from V and 5 bases from J, the gap between germline ends came to 9 bases. The CDR3 sequence is CASSQLGLETQYF. As DNA, the CDR3 is TGCGCCAGCAGCCAACTAGGCTTGGAGACCCAGTACTTC.

This chain joins TRBV7-9 and TRBJ2-3; 9 bases align to TRBD1. V was pared by 4 bases and J by 3 bases, with 8 bases of the junction left unmatched. Germline V gives CDR1 SEHNR, CDR2 FQNEAQ (reference sequence). This CDR3 is 16 amino acids long. Written as DNA, the CDR3 is TGTGCCAGCAGCTCCTACACAGGGGGCTTGACAGATACGCAGTATTTT. Residues: CASSSYTGGLTDTQYF.

The chain joins TRBV5-4 to TRBJ1-1, with D possibly TRBD1 on 6 matching bases. This CDR3 has 14 residues. Trimming removed 3 bases from V and 6 bases from J, with 15 bases in between. Germline V gene lookup returns CDR1 SGHNT and CDR2 YYREEE (reference sequence). Written as DNA, the CDR3 is TGTGCCAGCAGCTACAACGGTCACAGGGCTGAAGCTTTCTTT. As protein: CASSYNGHRAEAFF.

The chain couples TRBV5-1 to TRBJ2-5; 7 bases are shared with TRBD1. This CDR3 contains 14 residues. The J segment lost 1 base and the V segment lost 4 bases, leaving 4 bases of the junction unmatched. Germline V gene lookup returns CDR1 SGHRS and CDR2 YFSETQ. The CDR3 protein is CASSRDSFQETQYF. The DNA for the CDR3 is TGCGCCAGCAGCAGGGACAGCTTCCAAGAGACCCAGTACTTC.

The chain recombines TRBV28 with TRBJ1-2; D not certain. This CDR3 comprises 12 residues. Germline assignment: CDR1 MDHEN and CDR2 SYDVKM. V was cut by 10 bases and J by 3 bases, with 12 bases left in between. The CDR3 DNA sequence: TGTGCCACCACCCCCTGGGACTATGGCTACACCTTC. The encoded protein is CATTPWDYGYTF.

J is TRBJ2-3 and V is TRBV9; 7 positions match TRBD2. CDR3 size: 16 residues. With 0 bases clipped from V and 0 bases from J, the junction kept 4 bases outside the gene matches. Germline V gene data show CDR1 as SGDLS and CDR2 as YYNGEE. The CDR3 sequence: CASSVGGGASTDTQYF. CDR3 in DNA: TGTGCCAGCAGCGTAGGCGGGGGAGCCAGCACAGATACGCAGTATTTT.

The chain couples TRBV27 to TRBJ1-6; unclear D gene. The CDR3 runs to 14 residues. The germline CDR1 and CDR2 sequences are MNHEY and SMNVEV (reference sequence). V was clipped by 3 bases and J by 6 bases, with 9 bases between them. For the CDR3, the DNA is TGTGCCAGCAGTTTTCCGGGTAGTAATTCACCCCTCCACTTT. Protein product: CASSFPGSNSPLHF.

The chain is built from TRBV24-1 and TRBJ2-3; tentative D call: TRBD1 (6 bases). This CDR3 contains 16 residues. From germline, CDR1 is KGHDR and CDR2 SFDVKD. V lost 3 bases and J 1 base, leaving 13 bases between the germline ends. CDR3: CATSDKGESGTDTQYF. DNA of the CDR3: TGTGCCACCAGTGATAAGGGGGAGTCAGGCACAGATACGCAGTATTTT.

This chain uses TRBV24-1 with TRBJ2-3, with TRBD2 identical over 14 bases. Germline V lookup: CDR1 KGHDR, CDR2 SFDVKD. The CDR3 extends over 17 amino acids. With 2 bases clipped from V and 7 bases from J, the junction kept 7 bases outside the gene matches. The CDR3 is CATSDSGTSGGLHTQYF. The CDR3 bases are TGTGCCACCAGTGATTCCGGGACTAGCGGGGGTCTTCATACGCAGTATTTT.

The chain carries TRBV28 and TRBJ1-3, with D unclear. The V end was cut by 7 bases, the J end by 4 bases, with 8 bases between. Germline lookup yields CDR1 MDHEN and CDR2 SYDVKM. The CDR3 covers 12 residues. The CDR3: CASTSRGNTIYF. Written as DNA, the CDR3 is TGTGCCAGCACCTCTAGAGGAAACACCATATATTTT.

This clone was seen just once. The gene calls are TRBV9 and TRBJ2-5, with D uncertain. Trimming shortened V by 4 bases and J by 5 bases, and 9 bases separated the two germline ends. The CDR3 is 12 amino acids. Germline V gene lookup returns CDR1 SGDLS and CDR2 YYNGEE. The CDR3 sequence: CASSNYAETQYF. The CDR3 nucleotides are TGTGCCAGCAGCAACTACGCGGAGACCCAGTACTTC.

This clone showed up just a few times. The CDR3 region is CASSLTANLYEQYF. CDR3 nucleotide sequence: TGTGCCAGCAGCTTGACCGCAAACCTCTACGAGCAGTACTTC. The chain couples TRBV7-9 to TRBJ2-7, with D unclear. Trimming took off 3 bases at V and 3 bases at J, with 12 bases between the two ends. CDR1 is SEHNR, CDR2 FQNEAQ, per germline (reference sequence). The CDR3 loop spans 14 amino acids.

With respect to this clone: This specimen includes other DNA sequences encoding the same CDR3. This chain uses TRBV5-1 with TRBJ2-7, with D hard to call. Germline assignment: CDR1 SGHRS and CDR2 YFSETQ. The length of the CDR3 is 12 residues. V was trimmed by 4 bases and J by 2 bases, leaving 7 bases between them. The CDR3 sequence is CASSLDTYEQYF. Here the CDR3 DNA reads TGCGCCAGCAGCCTCGATACCTACGAGCAGTACTTC.

A single count supports this clone. This rearrangement joins TRBV15 to TRBJ1-2; D is unresolved. V shed 4 bases and J shed 0 bases, with 12 bases lying between them. The germline V gene has CDR1 LNHNV and CDR2 YYDKDF (reference sequence). CDR3 length equals 15 residues. In DNA, the CDR3 is TGTGCCACCAGCACTCTGTCACCCTCTAACTATGGCTACACCTTC. Translation gives CATSTLSPSNYGYTF.

This chain links TRBV29-1 with TRBJ1-1; D ambiguous. The CDR3 consists of 8 residues. Germline CDR1 is SQVTM and CDR2 is ANQGSEA. V dropped 7 bases and J dropped 7 bases, with 4 bases sitting between them. DNA of the CDR3: TGCAGCGCCGATGAAGCTTTCTTT. Amino acids: CSADEAFF. Supplemented by reference TRBV29-1 and TRBJ1-1, the full variable domain reads SAVISQKPSRDICQRGTSLTIQCQVDSQVTMMFWYRQQPGQSLTLIATANQGSEATYESGFVIDKFPISRPNLTFSTLTVSNMSPEDSSIYLCSADEAFFGQGTRLTVV.

This clone was counted once. The CDR3 sequence: CASSPGRGARETQYF. CDR3 nucleotides: TGTGCCAGCAGCCCAGGGCGGGGGGCTAGGGAGACCCAGTACTTC. The chain recombines TRBV3-1 (or the pseudogene TRBV3-2) with TRBJ2-5; 8 nucleotides line up with TRBD2. Losses at the gene ends were 4 bases for V and 5 bases for J; bases not matched to a gene: 9. The CDR3 is 15 amino acids. Per the germline V gene, CDR1 is LGHDT and CDR2 is YNNKEL (reference sequence).

Turning to this clone: This same CDR3 is encoded by further DNA sequences in the sample. The chain combines TRBV6-2 or TRBV6-3 with TRBJ1-5, with a possible D match to TRBD1 (5 bases). The CDR3 has 14 amino acids. Germline V CDR1 and CDR2: MNHEY, SVGEGT. Trimming removed 6 bases at V and 5 bases at J, with 14 bases between. CDR3 sequence: CASSPLGADQPQHF. The DNA for the CDR3 is TGTGCCAGCAGCCCCCTCGGGGCCGATCAGCCCCAGCATTTT.

This chain joins TRBV3-1 (or the pseudogene TRBV3-2) and TRBJ1-3, with D unclear. This CDR3 spans 16 amino acids. The germline V and J ends were trimmed by 0 bases and 0 bases, with 9 bases remaining between them. Germline CDR1 and CDR2: LGHDT and YNNKEL (reference sequence). The DNA of the CDR3 is TGTGCCAGCAGCCAAGAAAACGGACTCTCTGGAAACACCATATATTTT. Translated: CASSQENGLSGNTIYF.

V and J are TRBV7-2 and TRBJ2-1; unclear D gene. The V end was cut by 1 base, the J end by 2 bases, with 9 bases between. The CDR3 loop spans 15 amino acids. Looked up from germline, CDR1 is SGHTA and CDR2 is FQGNSA. The CDR3 nucleotides read TGTGCCAGCAGCTTAGACCGCCAGGCCTACAATGAGCAGTTCTTC. It is translated as CASSLDRQAYNEQFF.

The chain employs TRBV19 and TRBJ1-5, with unresolved D. The germline V gene has CDR1 LNHDA and CDR2 SQIVND (reference sequence). The CDR3 contains 14 residues. V lost 5 bases and J 9 bases, leaving 17 bases between the germline ends. In DNA form, the CDR3 reads TGTGCCAGTAGTCTTATCCCAATGGAGTCGCCCCAGCATTTT. This encodes CASSLIPMESPQHF.

In regard to this clone: This same CDR3 is encoded by further DNA sequences in the sample. V usage is TRBV9 and J usage is TRBJ2-5; D uncertain. The ends were cut back, 0 bases at V and 5 bases at J, with 8 bases in the middle. Germline CDR1 and CDR2: SGDLS and YYNGEE. The CDR3 consists of 13 residues. The CDR3 is CASSVEGRETQYF. The CDR3 coding sequence is TGTGCCAGCAGCGTAGAGGGTAGGGAGACCCAGTACTTC.